The present T cell receptor beta chain was sequenced within a study of radiotherapy plus CTLA-4 blockade in lung cancer. Worth noting for this clone: Its specificity is unknown.

Clones were sequenced by immunoSEQ multiplex PCR, and TCRdb holds only the in-frame ones, with some missing. Of approximately 41,000 clones in the sample, about 77% were seen once. Study observations and caveats: Best predicting response, reportedly, were early blood T cell clone dynamics, with interferon-beta. In blood, TCR clones derived from the tumor expanded after radiotherapy plus ipilimumab.

Sequencing used peripheral blood, obtained from a patient treated with radiotherapy plus ipilimumab. This clonotype was sampled from a human donor with non-small cell lung cancer who had stable disease on radiotherapy plus ipilimumab.

CDR3 sequence: CASSPRDRGYYEQYF. The CDR3 nucleotides are TGTGCCAGTAGTCCCCGGGACAGGGGATACTACGAGCAGTACTTC. The chain joins TRBV19 to TRBJ2-7; 10 nucleotides agree with TRBD1. The germline gives CDR1 LNHDA, CDR2 SQIVND (reference sequence). The CDR3 is made up of 15 amino acids. After removal of 5 bases from V and 3 bases from J, the junction contained 7 bases not matched to a gene.